The 24 T cell receptor beta chains listed next were all sequenced from one sample in a study of T cell repertoires in cytomegalovirus infection. TCRdb fed the reads into MiXCR, producing one record per CDR3 protein. The sample lists fewer than 550,000 distinct CDR3 sequences; roughly 10% were seen once. The sequenced material came from PBMCs. Receptors were obtained from a human donor in good health (CMV status not recorded). Some clones in this sample may be carry-over from other donors' samples.

This clonotype was seen only once. The CDR3 does not close with the conserved phenylalanine or tryptophan, likely indicating a read error. The chain couples TRBV6-5 to TRBJ1-1; D unresolved. Trimming removed 5 bases from V and 3 bases from J, with 10 bases in between. CDR1 is MNHEY and CDR2 is SVGAGI in the germline V gene. CDR3 size: 13 residues. CDR3 nucleotides: TGTGCCAGCAGTCCATACCCGTACACTGAAGCTTTCCTT. It is translated as CASSPYPYTEAFL.

This chain connects TRBV5-1 to TRBJ2-5, with no clear D. Germline V gene data show CDR1 as SGHRS and CDR2 as YFSETQ. V gave up 0 bases and J gave up 4 bases, with 13 bases separating them. The CDR3 consists of 15 residues. The CDR3 sequence: CASSLEANRPETQYF. The CDR3 DNA sequence: TGCGCCAGCAGCTTGGAGGCCAACCGCCCAGAGACCCAGTACTTC.

This clonotype has only a few counts. This sequence joins TRBV4-2 and TRBJ2-7; 9 positions agree with TRBD1. The J segment lost 2 bases and the V segment lost 0 bases, leaving 8 bases of the junction unmatched. This CDR3 region has 17 residues. CDR1 and CDR2 (germline): LGHNA, YNFKEQ. The CDR3 loop reads CASSQDTGTGIPYEQYF. The CDR3 DNA sequence: TGTGCCAGCAGCCAAGATACGGGGACAGGGATCCCCTACGAGCAGTACTTC.

This clonotype occurred many times. This chain uses TRBV6-2 or TRBV6-3 with TRBJ2-1; 8 nucleotides line up with TRBD2. The CDR3 extends over 16 amino acids. From germline, CDR1 is MNHEY and CDR2 SVGEGT. The V and J ends lost 6 bases and 5 bases, in that order; junction bases with no gene match: 12. Here the CDR3 reads CASSPWVSGDNNEQFF. In nucleotides, the CDR3 is TGTGCCAGCAGCCCCTGGGTTAGCGGGGATAACAATGAGCAGTTCTTC.

The chain employs TRBV6-6 and TRBJ1-1; 8 nucleotides align to TRBD1. Germline V CDR1 and CDR2: MNHNY, SVGAGI (reference sequence). The CDR3 covers 15 residues. Unmatched junction bases numbered 8, after V lost 7 bases and J lost 1 base. The CDR3 coding sequence is TGTGCCAGCATGACAACTGACAGGGGGAACACTGAAGCTTTCTTT. Its translation: CASMTTDRGNTEAFF.

Details on this clonotype: The germline gene is not matched at one end of the junction; a read error may be the cause. The V call is TRBV11-2, the J call TRBJ2-7, with TRBD2 matching over 7 bases. This CDR3 comprises 15 residues. CDR1 is SGHAT and CDR2 is FQNNGV in the germline V gene. The CDR3 DNA reads TGTGCCATCAGCTTAGGCACTAGCGTAACCTACGAGCAGTACTTC. This gives the protein CAISLGTSVTYEQYF.

This clonotype was picked up many times. CDR3 nucleotides: TGTGCCAGCAGCTCATTGGAGGGGAGGACTGAAGCTTTCTTT. Protein: CASSSLEGRTEAFF. This chain joins TRBV7-8 and TRBJ1-1; possible D gene TRBD1, 5 bases. The ends were cut back, 4 bases at V and 5 bases at J, with 14 bases in the middle. The CDR3 has 14 amino acids. The germline V gene encodes CDR1 SGHVS and CDR2 FQNEAQ.

This clonotype was recorded a few times. V and J are TRBV10-3 and TRBJ2-7; D may be TRBD1 (6 bases). V lost 11 bases to trimming and J lost 0 bases, with 11 bases between them. The CDR3 has 12 amino acids. Germline V gives CDR1 ENHRY, CDR2 SYGVKD. The CDR3 region has the DNA TGTGCCGCCTCAGGGGTCTCCTACGAGCAGTACTTC. Protein product: CAASGVSYEQYF.

This clonotype appeared a few times. This chain links TRBV11-2 with TRBJ2-5, with D unresolved. Germline loops: CDR1 SGHAT, CDR2 FQNNGV. The CDR3 covers 12 residues. V gave up 5 bases and J gave up 9 bases, with 13 bases separating them. CDR3 nucleotide sequence: TGTGCCAGCAGCCCCGCCGATAGGGCCCAGTACTTC. Translation: CASSPADRAQYF. The whole variable domain, remainder taken from reference TRBV11-2 and TRBJ2-5, is EAGVAQSPRYKIIEKRQSVAFWCNPISGHATLYWYQQILGQGPKLLIQFQNNGVVDDSQLPKDRFSAERLKGVDSTLKIQPAKLEDSAVYLCASSPADRAQYFGPGTRLLVL.

This clonotype was seen repeatedly, ten times or more. The chain has TRBV10-3 and TRBJ2-7, with D perhaps being TRBD1 or TRBD2 (6 bases each). The V gene's germline CDR1 is ENHRY and CDR2 SYGVKD. The CDR3 is 16 amino acids. V was trimmed by 6 bases and J by 2 bases, leaving 20 bases between them. This CDR3 is CAIRGGTRDWTYEQYF. Written as DNA, the CDR3 is TGTGCCATCAGGGGGGGCACCAGGGATTGGACCTACGAGCAGTACTTC.

Many counts were recorded for this clonotype. V is TRBV11-2 and J is TRBJ2-1; no reliable D call. Trimming removed 5 bases from V and 8 bases from J, with 13 bases in between. This CDR3 has 13 residues. Germline lookup yields CDR1 SGHAT and CDR2 FQNNGV. The CDR3 is CASSTRTVDEQFF. CDR3 nucleotide sequence: TGTGCCAGCAGCACAAGGACGGTAGATGAGCAGTTCTTC.

This clonotype was seen ten or more times. The chain employs TRBV19 and TRBJ2-2, with 8 bases that match TRBD1. Per germline, CDR1 LNHDA and CDR2 SQIVND (reference sequence). The CDR3 consists of 17 residues. Trimming took 4 bases from V and 5 from J; bases not matched to a gene: 12. Here the CDR3 reads CASSTIGSGGWTGELFF. CDR3 coding DNA: TGTGCCAGTAGTACCATTGGGTCAGGGGGCTGGACCGGGGAGCTGTTTTTT. The full variable domain, completed using reference TRBV19 and TRBJ2-2, is DGGITQSPKYLFRKEGQNVTLSCEQNLNHDAMYWYRQDPGQGLRLIYYSQIVNDFQKGDIAEGYSVSREKKESFPLTVTSAQKNPTAFYLCASSTIGSGGWTGELFFGEGSRLTVL.

This clonotype has ten or more counts. The chain links TRBV12-3 or TRBV12-4 to TRBJ2-3, with 7 positions matching TRBD2. This CDR3 is 13 amino acids long. With 0 bases clipped from V and 14 bases from J, the junction kept 8 bases outside the gene matches. CDR3: CASSLAGGRDRYF. Here the CDR3 DNA reads TGTGCCAGCAGTTTAGCGGGCGGGAGAGATCGGTATTTT.

This clonotype was seen more than once but under ten times. The J gene is TRBJ1-5, the V gene TRBV5-8, with unresolved D. V shed 1 base and J shed 5 bases, with 22 bases lying between them. The CDR3 spans 18 residues. CDR1 and CDR2 from the germline V gene are SGHTS and YDEGEE. CDR3 loop: CASSLSKGVRHLYQPQHF. In DNA, the CDR3 is TGTGCCAGCAGCTTGTCAAAGGGTGTCCGTCACCTGTATCAGCCCCAGCATTTT.

At least ten counts were recorded for this clonotype. The chain links TRBV20-1 to TRBJ1-5; no reliable D call. Germline V lookup: CDR1 DFQATT, CDR2 SNEGSKA (reference sequence). V was cut by 0 bases and J by 6 bases, with 15 bases left in between. This CDR3 has 15 residues. The CDR3 DNA sequence: TGCAGTGCTAGAGATCGCCCTAGGAGCGGTCAGCCCCAGCATTTT. It is translated as CSARDRPRSGQPQHF.

This clonotype appeared many times. The J gene is TRBJ2-7, the V gene TRBV15; D is perhaps TRBD2 (5 bases). From germline, CDR1 is LNHNV and CDR2 YYDKDF (reference sequence). The V gene lost 6 bases and the J gene lost 3 bases, with 12 bases spanning the gap. There are 13 residues in the CDR3. The CDR3 loop reads CATSIAEGYEQYF. CDR3 in DNA: TGTGCCACCAGTATCGCCGAGGGCTACGAGCAGTACTTC.

This clonotype showed up just a few times. V and J are TRBV12-3 or TRBV12-4 and TRBJ1-1; D call uncertain. The CDR3 totals 12 residues. With 2 bases removed from V and 7 bases from J, the gap between germline ends came to 8 bases. The CDR3 region is CASSLIWGEAFF. CDR3 nucleotide sequence: TGTGCCAGCAGTTTAATTTGGGGTGAAGCTTTCTTT.

The chain recombines TRBV19 with TRBJ2-3, with D possibly matching TRBD2 (6 bases). Germline assignment: CDR1 LNHDA and CDR2 SQIVND (reference sequence). The CDR3 has 15 amino acids. Deletions cut 3 bases from V and 4 bases from J, with 14 bases between. For the CDR3, the DNA is TGTGCCAGTAGTATCCTTAGCGGAAGGGCAGATACGCAGTATTTT. Translating it yields CASSILSGRADTQYF.

The chain uses TRBV29-1 and TRBJ2-1; 7 bases line up with TRBD1. The CDR3 length is 17 residues. Germline trimming cut 4 bases from V and 0 bases from J; bases unmatched to any gene: 12. Looked up from germline, CDR1 is SQVTM and CDR2 is ANQGSEA. The CDR3 is CSVVGTASPGSYNEQFF. CDR3 coding DNA: TGCAGCGTTGTCGGGACAGCATCCCCTGGCTCCTACAATGAGCAGTTCTTC.

In its sample, this clonotype was seen many times. J is TRBJ2-1 and V is TRBV7-8; 10 bases are a match to TRBD2. This CDR3 region has 16 residues. The junction had 1 base not matched to a gene; V was cut back by 0 bases and J by 2 bases. The germline CDR1 and CDR2 sequences are SGHVS and FQNEAQ. The CDR3 loop is CASSLALAGAYNEQFF. As DNA, the CDR3 is TGTGCCAGCAGCTTAGCGCTAGCGGGAGCCTACAATGAGCAGTTCTTC.

This clonotype was recorded many times. The rearrangement joins TRBV19 to TRBJ2-1; D possibly corresponds to TRBD1 (6 bases). CDR3 length: 14 residues. Trimming left V 5 bases short and J 6 bases short, with 14 bases between. Germline V gene lookup returns CDR1 LNHDA and CDR2 SQIVND (reference sequence). The CDR3: CASSLQDRSNEQFF. CDR3 nucleotides: TGTGCCAGTAGTCTTCAGGACAGATCCAATGAGCAGTTCTTC.

Ten or more counts support this clonotype. The CDR3 DNA follows: TGTGCCAGCAGTCAGGACAACTCTGGGGCCAACGTCCTGACTTTC. It encodes CASSQDNSGANVLTF. The chain uses TRBV28 and TRBJ2-6; a weak D match, TRBD1 (5 bases). The CDR3 has 15 amino acids. The V end lost 5 bases, the J end lost 0 bases, and 8 bases lay between the germline ends. In germline, CDR1 is MDHEN, CDR2 SYDVKM.

This clonotype was seen repeatedly, ten times or more. This chain links TRBV28 with TRBJ1-6; D unresolved. In germline, CDR1 is MDHEN, CDR2 SYDVKM. V lost 7 bases to trimming and J lost 0 bases, with 13 bases between them. This CDR3 is built from 16 residues. This CDR3 reads CASKRRLDSYNSPLHF. The CDR3 DNA sequence: TGTGCCAGCAAACGACGGCTCGACTCCTATAATTCACCCCTCCACTTT.

In this sample, this clonotype turned up many times. CDR3 loop: CASSLEHGNEKLFF. In DNA, the CDR3 is TGCGCCAGCAGCTTGGAGCACGGTAATGAAAAACTGTTTTTT. The chain couples TRBV5-1 to TRBJ1-4; no reliable D call. The CDR3 contains 14 residues. Germline V gene data show CDR1 as SGHRS and CDR2 as YFSETQ. V was trimmed by 0 bases and J by 4 bases, leaving 7 bases between them.